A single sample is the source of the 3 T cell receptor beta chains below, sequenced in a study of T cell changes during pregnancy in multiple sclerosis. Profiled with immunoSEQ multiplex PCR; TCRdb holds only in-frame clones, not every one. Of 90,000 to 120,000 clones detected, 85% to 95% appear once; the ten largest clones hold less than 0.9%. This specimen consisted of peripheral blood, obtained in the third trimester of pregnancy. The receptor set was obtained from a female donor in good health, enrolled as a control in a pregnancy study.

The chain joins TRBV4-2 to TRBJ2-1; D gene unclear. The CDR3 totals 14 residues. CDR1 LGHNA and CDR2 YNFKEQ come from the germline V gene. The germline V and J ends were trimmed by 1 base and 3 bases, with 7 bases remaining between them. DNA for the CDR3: TGTGCCAGCAGCCAAGCATCCATCTACAATGAGCAGTTCTTC. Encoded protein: CASSQASIYNEQFF.

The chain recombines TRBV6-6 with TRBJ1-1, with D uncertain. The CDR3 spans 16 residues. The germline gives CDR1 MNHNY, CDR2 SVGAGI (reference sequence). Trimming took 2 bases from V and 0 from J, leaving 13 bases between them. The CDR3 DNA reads TGTGCCAGCAGTTACCCCACAGTGATGATGAACACTGAAGCTTTCTTT. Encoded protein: CASSYPTVMMNTEAFF.

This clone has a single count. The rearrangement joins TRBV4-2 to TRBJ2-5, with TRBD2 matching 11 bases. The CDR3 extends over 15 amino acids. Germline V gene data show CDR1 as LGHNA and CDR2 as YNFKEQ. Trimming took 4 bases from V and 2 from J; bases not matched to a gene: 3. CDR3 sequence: CASSPGTSGQETQYF. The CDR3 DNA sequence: TGTGCCAGCAGCCCTGGGACTAGCGGTCAAGAGACCCAGTACTTC.